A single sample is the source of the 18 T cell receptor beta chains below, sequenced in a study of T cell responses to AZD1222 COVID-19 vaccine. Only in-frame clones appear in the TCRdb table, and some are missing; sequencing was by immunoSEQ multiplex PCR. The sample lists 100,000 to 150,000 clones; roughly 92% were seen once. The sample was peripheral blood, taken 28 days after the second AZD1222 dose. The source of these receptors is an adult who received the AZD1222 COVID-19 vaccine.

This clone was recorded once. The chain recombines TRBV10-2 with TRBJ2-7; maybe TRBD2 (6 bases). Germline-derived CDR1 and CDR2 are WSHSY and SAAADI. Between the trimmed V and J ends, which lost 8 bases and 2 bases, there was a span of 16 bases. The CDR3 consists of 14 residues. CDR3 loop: CASRGSWGAYEQYF. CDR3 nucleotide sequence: TGCGCCAGCCGGGGATCGTGGGGGGCCTACGAGCAGTACTTC.

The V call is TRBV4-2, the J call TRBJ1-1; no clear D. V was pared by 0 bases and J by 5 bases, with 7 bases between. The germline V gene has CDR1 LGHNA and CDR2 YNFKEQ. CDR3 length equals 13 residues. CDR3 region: CASSQESTTEAFF. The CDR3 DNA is TGTGCCAGCAGCCAAGAGAGTACGACTGAAGCTTTCTTT.

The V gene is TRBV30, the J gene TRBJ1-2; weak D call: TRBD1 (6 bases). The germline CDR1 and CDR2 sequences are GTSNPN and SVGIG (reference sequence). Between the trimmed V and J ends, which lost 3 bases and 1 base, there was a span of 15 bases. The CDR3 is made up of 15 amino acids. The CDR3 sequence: CAWRQRDTFNYGYTF. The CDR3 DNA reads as TGTGCCTGGAGACAACGGGACACCTTTAACTATGGCTACACCTTC.

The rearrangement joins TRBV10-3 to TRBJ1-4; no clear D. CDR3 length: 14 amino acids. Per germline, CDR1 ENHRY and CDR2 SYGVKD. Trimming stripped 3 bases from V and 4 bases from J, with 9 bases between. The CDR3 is CAISDRVLNEKLFF. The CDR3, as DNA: TGTGCCATCAGTGATAGGGTTCTTAATGAAAAACTGTTTTTT.

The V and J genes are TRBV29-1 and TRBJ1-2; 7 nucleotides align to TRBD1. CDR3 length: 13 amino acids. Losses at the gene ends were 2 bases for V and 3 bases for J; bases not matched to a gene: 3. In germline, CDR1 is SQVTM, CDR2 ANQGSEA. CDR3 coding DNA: TGCAGCGTTGAACAGGGGGTCGACTATGGCTACACCTTC. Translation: CSVEQGVDYGYTF.

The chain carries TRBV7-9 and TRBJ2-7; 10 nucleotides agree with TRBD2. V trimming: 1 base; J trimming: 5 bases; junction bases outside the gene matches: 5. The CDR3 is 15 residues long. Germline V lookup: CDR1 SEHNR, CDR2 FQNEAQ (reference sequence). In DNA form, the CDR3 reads TGTGCCAGCAGCTTAGAGGCTAGCGGGAGTAACGAGCAGTACTTC. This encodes CASSLEASGSNEQYF.

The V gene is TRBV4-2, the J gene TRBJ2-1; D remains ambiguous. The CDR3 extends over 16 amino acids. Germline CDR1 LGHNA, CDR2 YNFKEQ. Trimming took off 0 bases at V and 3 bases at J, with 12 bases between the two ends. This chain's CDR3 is CASSQETGYLYNEQFF. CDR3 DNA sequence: TGTGCCAGCAGCCAAGAGACCGGGTATCTCTACAATGAGCAGTTCTTC.

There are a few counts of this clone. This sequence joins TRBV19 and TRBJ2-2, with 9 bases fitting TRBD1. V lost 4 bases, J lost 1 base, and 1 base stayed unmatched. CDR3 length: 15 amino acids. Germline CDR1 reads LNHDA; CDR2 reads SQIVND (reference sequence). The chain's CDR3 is CASSRGQGNTGELFF. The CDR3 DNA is TGTGCCAGTAGTAGGGGACAGGGGAACACCGGGGAGCTGTTTTTT.

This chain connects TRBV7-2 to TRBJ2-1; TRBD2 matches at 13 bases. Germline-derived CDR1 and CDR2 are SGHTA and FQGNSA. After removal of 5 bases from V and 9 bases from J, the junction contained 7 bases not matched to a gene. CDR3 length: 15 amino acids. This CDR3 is CASSLTGTSGVEQFF. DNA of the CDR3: TGTGCCAGCAGCCTGACAGGGACTAGCGGGGTTGAGCAGTTCTTC.

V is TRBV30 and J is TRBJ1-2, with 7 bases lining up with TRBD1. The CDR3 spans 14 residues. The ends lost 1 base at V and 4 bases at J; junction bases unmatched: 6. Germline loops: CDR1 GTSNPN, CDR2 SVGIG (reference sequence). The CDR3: CAWSAGGMSYGYTF. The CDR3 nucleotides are TGTGCCTGGAGTGCAGGGGGGATGAGCTATGGCTACACCTTC.

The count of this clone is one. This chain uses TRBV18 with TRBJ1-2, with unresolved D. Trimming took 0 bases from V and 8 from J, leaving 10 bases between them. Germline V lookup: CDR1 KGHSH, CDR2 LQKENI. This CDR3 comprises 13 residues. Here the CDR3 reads CASSPPEFTGYTF. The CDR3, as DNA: TGTGCCAGCTCACCACCGGAGTTTACGGGCTACACCTTC.

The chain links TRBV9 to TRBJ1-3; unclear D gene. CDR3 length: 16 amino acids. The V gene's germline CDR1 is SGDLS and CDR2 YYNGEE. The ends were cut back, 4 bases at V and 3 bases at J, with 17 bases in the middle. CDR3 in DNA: TGTGCCAGCAGCCTACGACCCCAGGACCATGGAAACACCATATATTTT. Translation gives CASSLRPQDHGNTIYF.

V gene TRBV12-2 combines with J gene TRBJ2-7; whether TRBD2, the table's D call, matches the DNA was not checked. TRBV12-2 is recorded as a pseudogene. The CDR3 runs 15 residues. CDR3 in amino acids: CASRQDRDGGYEQYF. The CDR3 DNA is TGTGCAAGTCGCCAGGACCGGGACGGAGGGTACGAGCAGTACTTC.

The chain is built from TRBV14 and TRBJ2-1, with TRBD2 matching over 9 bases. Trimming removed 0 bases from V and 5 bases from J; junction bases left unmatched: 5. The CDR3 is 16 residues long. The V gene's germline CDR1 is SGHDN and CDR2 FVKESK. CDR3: CASSQEAGGRNNEQFF. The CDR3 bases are TGTGCCAGCAGCCAAGAGGCGGGAGGGAGGAACAATGAGCAGTTCTTC.

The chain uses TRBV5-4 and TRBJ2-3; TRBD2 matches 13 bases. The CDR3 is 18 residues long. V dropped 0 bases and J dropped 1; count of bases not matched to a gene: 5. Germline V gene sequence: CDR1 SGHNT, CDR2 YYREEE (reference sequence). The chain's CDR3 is CASSLGGTSGTRTDTQYF. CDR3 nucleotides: TGTGCCAGCAGCTTGGGCGGGACTAGCGGGACCCGCACAGATACGCAGTATTTT.

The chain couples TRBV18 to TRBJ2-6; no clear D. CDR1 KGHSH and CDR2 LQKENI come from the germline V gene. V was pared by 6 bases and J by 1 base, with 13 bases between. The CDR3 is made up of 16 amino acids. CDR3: CASSSGPSSGANVLTF. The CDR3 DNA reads TGTGCCAGCTCCTCTGGGCCATCGTCTGGGGCCAACGTCCTGACTTTC.

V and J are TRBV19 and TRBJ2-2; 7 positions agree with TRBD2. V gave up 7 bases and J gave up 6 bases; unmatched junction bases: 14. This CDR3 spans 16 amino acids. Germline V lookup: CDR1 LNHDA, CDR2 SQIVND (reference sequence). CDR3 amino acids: CASTPWAGDTAGELFF. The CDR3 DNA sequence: TGTGCCAGTACCCCATGGGCGGGAGATACGGCCGGGGAGCTGTTTTTT.

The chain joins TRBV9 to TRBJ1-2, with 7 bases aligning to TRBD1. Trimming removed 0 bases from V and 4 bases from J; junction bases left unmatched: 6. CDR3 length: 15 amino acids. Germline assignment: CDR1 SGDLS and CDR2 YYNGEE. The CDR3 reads CASSVGGTVAYGYTF. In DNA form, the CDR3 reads TGTGCCAGCAGCGTAGGAGGGACAGTAGCCTATGGCTACACCTTC.